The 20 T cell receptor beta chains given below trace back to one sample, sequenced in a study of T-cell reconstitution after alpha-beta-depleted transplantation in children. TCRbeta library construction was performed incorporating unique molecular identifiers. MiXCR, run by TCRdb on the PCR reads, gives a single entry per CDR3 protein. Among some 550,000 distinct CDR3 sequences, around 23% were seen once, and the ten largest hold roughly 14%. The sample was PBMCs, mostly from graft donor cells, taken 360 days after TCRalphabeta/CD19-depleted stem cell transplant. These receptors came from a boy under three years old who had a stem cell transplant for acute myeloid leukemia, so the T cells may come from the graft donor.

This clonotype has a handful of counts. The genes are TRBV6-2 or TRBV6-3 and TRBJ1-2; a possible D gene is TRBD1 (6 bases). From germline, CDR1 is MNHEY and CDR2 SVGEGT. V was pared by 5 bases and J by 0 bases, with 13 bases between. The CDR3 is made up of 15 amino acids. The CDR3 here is CASSAAGQTNYGYTF. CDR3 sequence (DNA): TGTGCCAGCAGTGCGGCCGGACAGACTAACTATGGCTACACCTTC.

CDR3 amino acids: CASSLAYRENTEAFF. CDR3 in DNA: TGTGCCAGCAGTTTAGCCTACAGGGAGAACACTGAAGCTTTCTTT. The gene calls are TRBV12-3 or TRBV12-4 and TRBJ1-1, with a weak D call TRBD1 (6 bases). This CDR3 spans 15 amino acids. Deletions cut 0 bases from V and 1 base from J, with 9 bases between.

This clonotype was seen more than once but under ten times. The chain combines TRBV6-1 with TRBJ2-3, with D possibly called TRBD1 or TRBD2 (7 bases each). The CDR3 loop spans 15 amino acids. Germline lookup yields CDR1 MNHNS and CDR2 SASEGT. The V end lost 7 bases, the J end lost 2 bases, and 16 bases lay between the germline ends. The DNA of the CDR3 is TGTGCCAGCATATCAGGGGGAGGGTCCACAGATACGCAGTATTTT. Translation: CASISGGGSTDTQYF.

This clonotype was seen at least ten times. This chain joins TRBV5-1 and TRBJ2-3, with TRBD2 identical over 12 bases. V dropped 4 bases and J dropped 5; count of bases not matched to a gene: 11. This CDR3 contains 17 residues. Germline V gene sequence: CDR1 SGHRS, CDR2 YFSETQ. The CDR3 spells CASSPSLAGGQGDTQYF. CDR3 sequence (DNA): TGCGCCAGCAGCCCCAGTCTAGCGGGGGGGCAGGGAGATACGCAGTATTTT.

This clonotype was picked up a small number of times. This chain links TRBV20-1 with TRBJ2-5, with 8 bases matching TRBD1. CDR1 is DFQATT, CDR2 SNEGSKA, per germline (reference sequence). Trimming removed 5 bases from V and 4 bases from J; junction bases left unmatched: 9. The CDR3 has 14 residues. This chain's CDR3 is CSAPNPGGGETQYF. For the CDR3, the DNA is TGCAGTGCTCCGAACCCAGGGGGCGGAGAGACCCAGTACTTC.

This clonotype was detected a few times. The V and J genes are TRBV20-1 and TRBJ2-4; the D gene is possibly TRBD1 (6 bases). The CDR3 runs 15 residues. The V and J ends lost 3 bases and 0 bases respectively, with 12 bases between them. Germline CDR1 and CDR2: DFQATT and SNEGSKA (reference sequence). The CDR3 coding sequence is TGCAGTGCTAGGACAGGTACCCTAGCCAAAAACATTCAGTACTTC. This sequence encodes CSARTGTLAKNIQYF.

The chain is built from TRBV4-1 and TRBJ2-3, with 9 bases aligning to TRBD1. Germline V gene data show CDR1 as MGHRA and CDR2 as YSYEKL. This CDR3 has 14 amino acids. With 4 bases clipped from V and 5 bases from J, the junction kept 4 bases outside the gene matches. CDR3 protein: CASSPRTGEDTQYF. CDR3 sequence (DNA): TGCGCCAGCAGCCCCAGGACAGGGGAAGATACGCAGTATTTT.

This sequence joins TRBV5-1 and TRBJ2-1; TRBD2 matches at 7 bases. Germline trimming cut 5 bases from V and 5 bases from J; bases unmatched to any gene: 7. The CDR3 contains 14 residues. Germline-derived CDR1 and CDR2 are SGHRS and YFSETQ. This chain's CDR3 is CASRGGGTDNEQFF. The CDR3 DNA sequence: TGCGCCAGCAGGGGCGGGGGAACCGACAATGAGCAGTTCTTC.

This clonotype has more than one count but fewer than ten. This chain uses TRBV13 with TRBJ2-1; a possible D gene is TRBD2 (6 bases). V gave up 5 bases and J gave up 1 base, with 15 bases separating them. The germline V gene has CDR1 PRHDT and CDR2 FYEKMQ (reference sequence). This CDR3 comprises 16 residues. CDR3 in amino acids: CASSTWGDRSYNEQFF. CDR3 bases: TGTGCCAGCAGCACCTGGGGGGATCGTTCCTACAATGAGCAGTTCTTC.

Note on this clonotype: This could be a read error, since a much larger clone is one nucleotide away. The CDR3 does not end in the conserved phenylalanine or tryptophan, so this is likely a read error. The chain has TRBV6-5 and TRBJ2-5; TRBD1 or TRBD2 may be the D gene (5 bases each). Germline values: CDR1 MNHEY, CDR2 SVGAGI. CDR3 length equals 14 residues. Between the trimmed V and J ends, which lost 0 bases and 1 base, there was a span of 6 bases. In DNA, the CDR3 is TGTGCCAGCAGTTACTCGGGGGTCCAAGAGACCCAGTACGTC. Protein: CASSYSGVQETQYV.

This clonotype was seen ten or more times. CDR3 in amino acids: CAISSYGTDITDSSTDTQYF. The CDR3 region has the DNA TGTGCCATCAGTTCCTACGGGACAGACATAACCGACTCTAGCACAGATACGCAGTATTTT. The rearrangement links TRBV10-3 to TRBJ2-3; 7 bases are a match to TRBD1. Germline V gene data show CDR1 as ENHRY and CDR2 as SYGVKD. V shed 5 bases and J 0 bases; nucleotides not matched to a gene: 20. The CDR3 contains 20 residues.

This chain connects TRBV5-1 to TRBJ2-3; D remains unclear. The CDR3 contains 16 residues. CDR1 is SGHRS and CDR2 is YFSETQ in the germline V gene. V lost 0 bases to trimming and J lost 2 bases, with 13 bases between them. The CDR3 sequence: CASSLDPSENTDTQYF. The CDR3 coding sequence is TGCGCCAGCAGCTTGGATCCCTCGGAGAACACAGATACGCAGTATTTT.

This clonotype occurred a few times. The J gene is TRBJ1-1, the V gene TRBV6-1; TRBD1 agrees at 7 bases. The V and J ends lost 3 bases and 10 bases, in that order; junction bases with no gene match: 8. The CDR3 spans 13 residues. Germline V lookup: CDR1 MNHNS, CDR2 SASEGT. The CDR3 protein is CASSETGNGGAFF. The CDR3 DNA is TGTGCCAGCAGTGAGACAGGGAACGGGGGAGCTTTCTTT.

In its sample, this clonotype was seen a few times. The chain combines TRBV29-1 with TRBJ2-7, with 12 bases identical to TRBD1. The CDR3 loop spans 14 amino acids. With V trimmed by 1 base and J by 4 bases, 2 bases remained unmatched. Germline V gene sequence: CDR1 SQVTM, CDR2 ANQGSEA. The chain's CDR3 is CSVEGGQGAYEQYF. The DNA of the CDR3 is TGCAGCGTTGAAGGGGGACAGGGGGCTTACGAGCAGTACTTC.

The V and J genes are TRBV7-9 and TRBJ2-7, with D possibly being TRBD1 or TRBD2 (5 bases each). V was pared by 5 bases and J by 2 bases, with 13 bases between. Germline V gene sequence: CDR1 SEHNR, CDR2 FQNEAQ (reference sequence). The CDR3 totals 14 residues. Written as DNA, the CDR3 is TGTGCCAGCAGCGGCCGGGACGGCCCCTACGAGCAGTACTTC. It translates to CASSGRDGPYEQYF.

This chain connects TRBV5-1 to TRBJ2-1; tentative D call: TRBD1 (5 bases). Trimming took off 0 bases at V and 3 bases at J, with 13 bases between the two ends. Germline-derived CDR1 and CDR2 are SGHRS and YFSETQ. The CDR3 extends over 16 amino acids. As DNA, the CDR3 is TGCGCCAGCAGCTTGGGAAGGCCTCAGGGCTACAATGAGCAGTTCTTC. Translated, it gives CASSLGRPQGYNEQFF.

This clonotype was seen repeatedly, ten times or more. CDR3 residues: CSARNPPRDNEQFF. The CDR3 DNA follows: TGCAGTGCTAGAAACCCCCCGAGGGACAATGAGCAGTTCTTC. V is TRBV20-1 and J is TRBJ2-1; perhaps TRBD2 as D (5 bases). The germline V gene encodes CDR1 DFQATT and CDR2 SNEGSKA (reference sequence). The CDR3 loop spans 14 amino acids. V lost 2 bases, J lost 5 bases, and 13 bases lay in between.

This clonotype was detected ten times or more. CDR3 coding DNA: TGTGCCTGTAAAGCGGGCGCGAACACTGAAGCTTTCTTT. Amino acid sequence: CACKAGANTEAFF. The gene calls are TRBV19 and TRBJ1-1, with D uncertain. The CDR3 extends over 13 amino acids. Germline CDR1 and CDR2: LNHDA and SQIVND (reference sequence). Between the trimmed V and J ends, which lost 11 bases and 1 base, there was a span of 14 bases.

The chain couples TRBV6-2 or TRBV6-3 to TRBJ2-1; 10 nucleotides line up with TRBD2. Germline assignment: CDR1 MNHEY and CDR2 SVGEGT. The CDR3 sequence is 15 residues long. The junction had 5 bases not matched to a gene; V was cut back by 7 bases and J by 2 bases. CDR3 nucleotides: TGTGCCAGCACCCGAAGCGGGGGGGCCTACAATGAGCAGTTCTTC. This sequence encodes CASTRSGGAYNEQFF.

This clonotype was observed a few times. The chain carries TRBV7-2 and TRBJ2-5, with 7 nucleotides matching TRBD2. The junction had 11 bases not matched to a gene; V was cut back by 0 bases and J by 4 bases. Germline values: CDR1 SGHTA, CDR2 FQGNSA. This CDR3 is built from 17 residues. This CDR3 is CASSLAGGYEAGETQYF. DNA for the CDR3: TGTGCCAGCAGCTTAGCGGGGGGGTACGAGGCTGGAGAGACCCAGTACTTC.